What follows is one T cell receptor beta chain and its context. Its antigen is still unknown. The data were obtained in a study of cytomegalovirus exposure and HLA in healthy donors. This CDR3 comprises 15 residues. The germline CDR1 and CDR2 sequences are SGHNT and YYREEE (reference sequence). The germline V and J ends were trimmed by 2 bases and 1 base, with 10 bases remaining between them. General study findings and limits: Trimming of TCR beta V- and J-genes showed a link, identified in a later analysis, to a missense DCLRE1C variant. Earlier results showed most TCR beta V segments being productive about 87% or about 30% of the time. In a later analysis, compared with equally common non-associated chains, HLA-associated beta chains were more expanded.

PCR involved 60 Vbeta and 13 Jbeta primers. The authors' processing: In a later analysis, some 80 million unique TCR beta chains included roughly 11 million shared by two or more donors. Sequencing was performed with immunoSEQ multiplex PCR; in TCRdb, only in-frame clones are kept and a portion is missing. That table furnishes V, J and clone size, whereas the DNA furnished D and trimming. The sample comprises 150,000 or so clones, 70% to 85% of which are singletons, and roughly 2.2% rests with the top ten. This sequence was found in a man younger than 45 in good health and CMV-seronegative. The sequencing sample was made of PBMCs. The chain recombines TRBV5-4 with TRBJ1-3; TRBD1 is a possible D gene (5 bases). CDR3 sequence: CASSLYGGSGNTIYF. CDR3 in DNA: TGTGCCAGCAGCTTATACGGGGGTTCTGGAAACACCATATATTTT.